One and the same sample provided the 3 T cell receptor beta chains below, sequenced in a study of blood T cell repertoires in COVID-19. Assay used: immunoSEQ multiplex PCR; TCRdb lists only in-frame clones, some missing. The sample has about 97,000 clones, around nine tenths seen once; the top ten hold over 15%. Sequencing was done on a sample of peripheral blood. These receptors were collected from a human donor in a cohort sampled during active COVID-19.

DNA for the CDR3: TGTGCCAGCAGCCAACAGGATGTCACCCCTATTTCGGGCTACACCTTC. Its protein product is CASSQQDVTPISGYTF. V and J are TRBV4-2 and TRBJ1-2, with D uncertain. CDR1 is LGHNA, CDR2 YNFKEQ, per germline. The V end lost 2 bases, the J end lost 8 bases, and 21 bases lay between the germline ends. The CDR3 loop spans 16 amino acids.

The V call is TRBV6-2 or TRBV6-3, the J call TRBJ2-1; D possibly corresponds to TRBD2 (6 bases). In germline, CDR1 is MNHEY, CDR2 SVGEGT. V was cut by 2 bases and J by 3 bases, with 11 bases left in between. The CDR3 is 15 amino acids. The CDR3 spells CASSYEGRIYNEQFF. CDR3 coding DNA: TGTGCCAGCAGTTACGAGGGGAGGATCTACAATGAGCAGTTCTTC.

The chain links TRBV9 to TRBJ1-2, with a weak D call TRBD1 (5 bases). This CDR3 has 13 residues. Trimming cost V 0 bases and J 4 bases, with 7 bases left between them. Germline V lookup: CDR1 SGDLS, CDR2 YYNGEE. This CDR3 reads CASSVAGVYGYTF. The CDR3 DNA follows: TGTGCCAGCAGCGTAGCGGGGGTCTATGGCTACACCTTC.